The source of this T cell receptor beta chain is a study of T cells in Graves' hyperthyroidism and ophthalmopathy (dated by TCRdb to the late 2010s). General notes on the study: Peripheral blood samples were taken at initial diagnosis, before any treatment was given. TCR V-J signatures able to tell the groups apart were searched for in a discovery cohort of 100 or so patients, of whom around 43 had Graves' ophthalmopathy and under 65 had stable Graves' hyperthyroidism. Prospective prediction of ophthalmopathy was tested in an independent validation cohort of 18 to 20 hyperthyroidism patients and around 16 patients who later progressed to ophthalmopathy. The 95 to 100 discovery patients were divided at random into training and test sets in a 7:3 ratio. In addition, the study compared T-cell repertoires in thyroid tissue and in blood from over 5 Graves' hyperthyroidism patients. After blood sampling, hyperthyroidism patients were treated with methimazole at a starting dose of 30 mg daily, and ophthalmopathy patients were treated with high-dose intravenous methylprednisolone. TCR Vbeta CDR3 sequencing of 135 peripheral blood samples (over 40 ophthalmopathy, 75 or so hyperthyroidism and roughly 17 progressor patients) is reported in the paper. Study-wide findings and limitations: In validation, progression to ophthalmopathy was predicted by the model with approximately 67% sensitivity and roughly 76% specificity, a median of about 6.4 months before onset. No statistical method was used to set the sample size in advance, and investigators knew the group allocation. Blood samples also contained most of the expanded thyroid clonotypes (frequency above 0.001), which suggests that blood repertoires may reflect thyroid immune responses. Ophthalmopathy was separated from stable hyperthyroidism by a 13 V-J signature model, with approximately 85% sensitivity and about 81% specificity obtained in cross-validation and 80%/75% obtained in testing.

Hyperthyroidism patients were aged 18 to 65 years and newly diagnosed, with disease duration of less than 2 months. Exclusion was applied to patients with uncontrolled infections, other autoimmune diseases, pregnancy or lactation. Diagnoses were based on clinical symptoms, serum thyroxine and TRAb, thyroid ultrasound and orbital computed tomography. Blood from progressor patients was collected at the time of first diagnosis with hyperthyroidism, before any ophthalmopathy symptoms had appeared. Ficoll-Paque density gradient centrifugation was used to isolate PBMCs from approximately 10 ml of fresh peripheral blood. Progressor patients were first diagnosed with Graves' hyperthyroidism and then developed ophthalmopathy during follow-up. Trizol reagent was used to extract total RNA, and RNA quality was then checked on an Agilent 2100 Bioanalyzer. Per the germline V gene, MNHGY is the CDR1 and SVAAGI is the CDR2. The CDR3 measures 17 amino acids from cysteine to phenylalanine. Of all the DNA, just the CDR3 is kept, 51 bases in frame from base 1. Here V drops 3 bases and J drops 7 bases, and the junction holds 10 bases not matched to any gene.

The TCR beta CDR3 regions were amplified from RNA transcripts. The first round of RT-PCR for the TCR CDR3 was performed with the HTBI primer set and the Qiagen OneStep RT-PCR kit. Libraries were constructed in a second round of multiplex PCR, after which size selection and purification were carried out. Paired-end sequencing of the libraries was performed with 100 bp reads on an Illumina HiSeq2000. In the original analysis: Raw data were processed with SOAPnuke, discarding reads with adapters, uncalled bases, mean Phred below 15, or no exact constant-primer or identifier match. COPE v1.2.5 was used to merge high-quality paired reads, and clonotypes were defined as unique nucleotide sequences. MiTCR v1.1 was used to align the clonotypes against IMGT TRBV, TRBD and TRBJ reference segments. Analysis was restricted to V-J combinations with a frequency above 0.0001, which covered roughly 99% of repertoires. A TCS score was defined as the ratio of F50 (clonal expansion) to E x V (chaos), with BLOSUM62-based TCRdist applied between CDR3 peptides within each V-J. Welch's t-statistics and random forest reduced roughly 500 V-J features to 10 to 15, which were used in a naive Bayes classifier (R e1071). TCRdb applied fastp at Q25 and MiXCR to the public reads, then kept only in-frame beta chains. For every CDR3 protein sequence, its rows merge into one entry that carries the most common genes and DNA. These V and J calls originate from TCRdb's pipeline instead of the authors' own analysis. Present in this sample are 550,000 to 650,000 distinct CDR3 sequences, approximately 15% of which were seen just once. The ten largest clones represent 5% to 7% of the sample.

On this clonotype: Its specific antigen is unknown. Base qualities are missing; no much larger clone stands one base away.

The receptor was derived from a woman aged 25-40 years with Graves' hyperthyroidism that later progressed to Graves' ophthalmopathy. The sequencing input was blood. In this chain, TRBV6-9 is recombined with TRBJ2-2; TRBD2 fits 11 bases in the junction. CDR3 reads: CASSYKLAGAEGGELFF. The nucleotide sequence reads as follows: TGTGCCAGCAGTTACAAACTAGCGGGAGCGGAGGGCGGGGAGCTGTTTTTT.